This paragraph covers one TCR beta chain sequence. Autoimmune disease history or systemic immunosuppression led to patients being barred. Produced via immunoSEQ multiplex PCR; TCRdb's table is partial and in-frame only. The sample consists of 60,000 to 100,000 clones, around 86% of them appearing once. The J segment lost 0 bases and the V segment lost 5 bases, leaving 4 bases of the junction unmatched. This CDR3 is built from 14 residues. Germline CDR1 is MNHNS and CDR2 is SASEGT. The entry originates in a study of OX40 agonist ivuxolimab in advanced cancers. Looking at the study overall: Dose-escalation subjects each had hepatocellular carcinoma, melanoma, renal cell or head and neck cancer. Partial responses were achieved by three patients: one hepatocellular carcinoma, two cutaneous melanoma.

This sample comprised CD4+ or CD8+ T cells sorted from blood, obtained in a trial of the OX40 agonist ivuxolimab. The origin of this receptor is an adult with an advanced solid tumor such as melanoma, head and neck, liver or kidney cancer. The chain joins TRBV6-1 to TRBJ2-7, with TRBD2 matching over 7 bases. CDR3 nucleotide sequence: TGTGCCAGCAGTTGGGGGGGATCCTCCTACGAGCAGTACTTC. It is translated as CASSWGGSSYEQYF.